Detailed here is one T cell receptor (beta chain). Vbeta (60) and Jbeta (13) primers were used in the PCR. TCRdb's copy holds only in-frame clones and misses some; the assay was immunoSEQ multiplex PCR. This sample has over 75,000 clones; about 74% occur once, and the top ten carry 16%. The sample belongs to a study of cytomegalovirus exposure and HLA in healthy donors. The V gene's germline CDR1 is SGDLS and CDR2 YYNGEE. The CDR3 spans 15 residues. Losses at the gene ends were 4 bases for V and 5 bases for J; bases not matched to a gene: 10. V and J are TRBV9 and TRBJ2-5; 8 nucleotides align to TRBD2. The source material was PBMCs. The sequence derives from a man aged 60 to 75 in good health and CMV-seropositive. The CDR3 loop reads CASSPGLAVVETQYF. The CDR3 bases are TGTGCCAGCAGCCCCGGACTAGCTGTGGTGGAGACCCAGTACTTC.